What follows describes a single T cell receptor beta chain. Its antigen remains unidentified. The source of the sample is a study of cytomegalovirus exposure and HLA in healthy donors. Study overall: Unique TCR beta sequences numbering some 120 million came from around 180 million T cells in an earlier analysis.

The CDR3 length is 18 residues. Germline V gene lookup returns CDR1 SGDLS and CDR2 YYNGEE. V lost 0 bases and J 0 bases, leaving 16 bases between the germline ends. The PCR made use of 60 Vbeta and 13 Jbeta primers. Only in-frame clones appear in the TCRdb table, and some are missing; sequencing was by immunoSEQ multiplex PCR. Of around 150,000 clones listed, roughly 80% are singletons. General observations from the study: When a later analysis was performed, an Asian-associated ancestry cluster reportedly had fewer N-insertions than the approximately 700-donor mean. Another analysis was done later, and it associated 15,000 or so TCR beta sequences with HLA alleles at 0.05 false discovery rate.

This TCR was recovered from a man between 18 and 35 years old in good health and CMV-seronegative. Sequenced: PBMCs. J is TRBJ1-3 and V is TRBV9; D is possibly TRBD1 (5 bases). As DNA, the CDR3 is TGTGCCAGCAGCGTAGCTCAAGGCAGGGCTTACTCTGGAAACACCATATATTTT. It encodes CASSVAQGRAYSGNTIYF.